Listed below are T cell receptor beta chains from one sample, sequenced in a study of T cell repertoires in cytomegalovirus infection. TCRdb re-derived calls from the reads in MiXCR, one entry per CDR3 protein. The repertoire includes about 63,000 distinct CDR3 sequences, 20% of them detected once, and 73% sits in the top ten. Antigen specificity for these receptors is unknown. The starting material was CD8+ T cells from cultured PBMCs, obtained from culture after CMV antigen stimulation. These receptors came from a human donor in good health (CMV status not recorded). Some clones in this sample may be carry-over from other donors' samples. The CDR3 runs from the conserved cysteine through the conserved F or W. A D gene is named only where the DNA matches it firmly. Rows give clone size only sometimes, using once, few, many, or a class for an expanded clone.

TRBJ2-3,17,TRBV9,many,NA,TGTGCCAGCAGCCTCTCAGAAACGGACAGCCTCACAGATACGCAGTATTTT,CASSLSETDSLTDTQYF
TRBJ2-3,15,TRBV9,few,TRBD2,TGTGCCAGCAGCGACCGGACTAGCGGGGGGGCCACGCAGTATTTT,CASSDRTSGGATQYF
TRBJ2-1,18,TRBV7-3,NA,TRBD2,TGTGCCAGCAGCTTACGTAGCGGGGCAATTTCCTCCTACAATGAGCAGTTCTTC,CASSLRSGAISSYNEQFF
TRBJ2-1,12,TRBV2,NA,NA,TGTGCCAGCAAGGCAGTGGACAATGAGCAGTTCTTC,CASKAVDNEQFF
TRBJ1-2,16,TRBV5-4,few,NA,TGTGCCAGCAGCGACATAGGACAGTCGCTTTCCTATGGCTACACCTTC,CASSDIGQSLSYGYTF
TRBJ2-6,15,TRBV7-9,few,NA,TGTGCCCTAGGAGGACACGTCTCTGGGGCCAACGTCCTGACTTTC,CALGGHVSGANVLTF
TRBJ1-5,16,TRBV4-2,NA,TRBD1,TGTGCCAGCAGCCAAGAGAACAGGGGGCGAGATAGGCCCCAGCATTTT,CASSQENRGRDRPQHF
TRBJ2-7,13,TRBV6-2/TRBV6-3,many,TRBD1,TGTGCCAGCAGTTCGGACAGGGCCTACGAGCAGTACTTC,CASSSDRAYEQYF
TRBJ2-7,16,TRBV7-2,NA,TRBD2,TGTGCCAGCAGCTTAGAGTCTAGCGGGGGATCCTACGAGCAGTACTTC,CASSLESSGGSYEQYF
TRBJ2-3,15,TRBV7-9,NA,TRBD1,TGTGCCAGCAGCCACCCGGGACAGGGCACAGATACGCAGTATTTT,CASSHPGQGTDTQYF
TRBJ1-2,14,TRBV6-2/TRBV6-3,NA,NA,TGTGCCAGCAGTTACTCCGGGCAGACCTATGGCTACACCTTC,CASSYSGQTYGYTF
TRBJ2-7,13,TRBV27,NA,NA,TGTGCCAGCAGTTTCAGCGCTACCTACGAGCAGTACTTC,CASSFSATYEQYF
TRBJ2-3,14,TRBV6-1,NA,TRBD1,TGTGCCAGCAGTCGACAGGGGCTAGGAGATACGCAGTATTTT,CASSRQGLGDTQYF
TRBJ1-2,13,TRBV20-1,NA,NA,TGCAGTGCTCCTCTGTTTTTTGCGCCTGGCTACACCTTC,CSAPLFFAPGYTF
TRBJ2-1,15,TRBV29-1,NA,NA,TGCAGCGTTGTCGTCCGGGACACATTTTACAATGAGCAGTTCTTC,CSVVVRDTFYNEQFF
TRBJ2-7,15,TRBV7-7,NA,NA,TGTGCCAGCAGCGACGGCACGGAAAGCTCCTACGAGCAGTACTTC,CASSDGTESSYEQYF
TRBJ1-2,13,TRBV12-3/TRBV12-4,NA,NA,TGTGCCAGCAGTGAGCCTGGGGCCGGGGGCTACACCTTC,CASSEPGAGGYTF
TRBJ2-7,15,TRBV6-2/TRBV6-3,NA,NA,TGTGCCAGCAGTTACAGTGCGTTCGCCTCCTACGAGCAGTACTTC,CASSYSAFASYEQYF
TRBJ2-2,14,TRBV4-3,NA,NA,TGCGCCAGCAGCCAAGGGAGGGCCACCGGGGAGCTGTTTTTT,CASSQGRATGELFF
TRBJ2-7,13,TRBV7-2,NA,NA,TGTGCCAGCAGCACAAGGGTTGTGGTCGAGCAGTACTTC,CASSTRVVVEQYF
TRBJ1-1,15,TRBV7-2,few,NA,TGTGCCAGCAGCCCAGGGTATCACATGAACACTGAAGCTTTCTTT,CASSPGYHMNTEAFF
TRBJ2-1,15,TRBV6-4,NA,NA,TGTGCCAGCAGTGAGCTTAGCGGCTCCTACAATGAGCAGTTCTTC,CASSELSGSYNEQFF
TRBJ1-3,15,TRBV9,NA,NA,TGTGCCAGCAGCGTAGATGGGGGCTCTGGAAACACCATATATTTT,CASSVDGGSGNTIYF
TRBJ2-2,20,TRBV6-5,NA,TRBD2,TGTGCCAGCAGTTACTCGAGGGCTAGCGGGGACCCTCGGGACACCGGGGAGCTGTTTTTT,CASSYSRASGDPRDTGELFF
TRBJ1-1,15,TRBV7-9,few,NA,TGTGCCAGCAGCTTAGTGGCCAGATTGAACACTGAAGCTTTCTTT,CASSLVARLNTEAFF
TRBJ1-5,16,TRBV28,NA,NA,TGTGCCAGCATTTCGACAGGTGTTTATAGCAATCAGCCCCAGCATTTT,CASISTGVYSNQPQHF
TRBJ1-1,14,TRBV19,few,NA,TGTGCCAGTAGTCCCGGGGGGGGCTGGACTGAAGCTTTCTTT,CASSPGGGWTEAFF
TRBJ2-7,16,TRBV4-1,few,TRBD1,TGCGCCAGCAGCCAAGATGTTGATGGGACAGGGCACGAGCAGTACTTC,CASSQDVDGTGHEQYF
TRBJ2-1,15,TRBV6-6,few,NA,TGTGCCAGCAGGGAAAGCGGGACAGGCTACAATGAGCAGTTCTTC,CASRESGTGYNEQFF
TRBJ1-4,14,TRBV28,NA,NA,TGTGCCAGCAGTTTAGGACGGAGACCTGGAAAACTGTTTTTT,CASSLGRRPGKLFF
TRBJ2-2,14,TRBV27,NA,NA,TGTGCCAGCAGCCTAGGGACGAACACCGGGGAGCTGTTTTTT,CASSLGTNTGELFF
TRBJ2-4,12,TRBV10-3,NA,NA,TGTGCCATCAGTGACGAGGAGGACATTCAGTACTTC,CAISDEEDIQYF
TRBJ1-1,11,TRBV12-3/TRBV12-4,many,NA,TGTGCCAGCAGTTTAATGACTGAAGCTTTCTTT,CASSLMTEAFF
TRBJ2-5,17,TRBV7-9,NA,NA,TGTGCCAGCAGCTCCCCTCCAGGGGCGGGGGATTTAGAGACCCAGTACTTC,CASSSPPGAGDLETQYF
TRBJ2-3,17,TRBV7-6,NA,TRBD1,TGTGCCAGCAGCTCGCCTGGAAGGACAGGAGGCACAGATACGCAGTATTTT,CASSSPGRTGGTDTQYF
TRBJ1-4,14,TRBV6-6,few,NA,TGTGCCAGCAGTTCAGACCCCGACGGGGAAAAACTGTTTTTT,CASSSDPDGEKLFF
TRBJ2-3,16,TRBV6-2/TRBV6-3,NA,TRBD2,TGTGCCAGCAGTTACAACGGGGGGGGCGGCACAGATACGCAGTATTTT,CASSYNGGGGTDTQYF
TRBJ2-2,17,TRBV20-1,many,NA,TGCAGTGCTAGAGATCCGCCCGAGGGGAGAAACACCGGGGAGCTGTTTTTT,CSARDPPEGRNTGELFF
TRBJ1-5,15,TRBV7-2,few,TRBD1,TGTGCCAGCAGCCAAGACAGGGTTAGTGATCAGCCCCAGCATTTT,CASSQDRVSDQPQHF
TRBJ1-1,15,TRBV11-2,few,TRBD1,TGTGCCAGCAGCTCGATTCAGGGGGCGACCACTGAAGCTTTCTTT,CASSSIQGATTEAFF
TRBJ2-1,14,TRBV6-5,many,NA,TGTGCCAGCAGTTATTTGGCAGGGGATAATGAGCAGTTCTTC,CASSYLAGDNEQFF
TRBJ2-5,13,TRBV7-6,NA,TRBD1,TGTGCCAGCAGTCAGACAGGGCCCGAGACCCAGTACTTC,CASSQTGPETQYF
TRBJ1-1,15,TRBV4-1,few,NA,TGCGCCAGCAGCCTCCACATCGAGGAGGGCACTGAAGCTTTCTTT,CASSLHIEEGTEAFF
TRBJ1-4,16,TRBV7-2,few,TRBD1,TGTGCCAGCAGCCCAGCTGGACAGGGCGCCCGGGAAAAACTGTTTTTT,CASSPAGQGAREKLFF
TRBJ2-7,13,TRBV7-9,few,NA,TGTGCCAGCAGCTCCGACAGCTCCTACGAGCAGTACTTC,CASSSDSSYEQYF
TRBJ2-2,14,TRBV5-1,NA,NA,TGCGCCAGCCTAGGGGCCACTAACACCGGGGAGCTGTTTTTT,CASLGATNTGELFF
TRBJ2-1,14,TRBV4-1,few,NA,TGCGCCAGCAGCCAAACACCTAGCCCAAATGAGCAGTTCTTC,CASSQTPSPNEQFF
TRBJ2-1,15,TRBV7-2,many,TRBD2,TGTGCCAGCAGCTCAAAGCGGGGGGCATACAATGAGCAGTTCTTC,CASSSKRGAYNEQFF
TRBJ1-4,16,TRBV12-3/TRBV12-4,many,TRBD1,TGTGCCAGCAGTCCTCTTACAGGGGGAGCTAATGAAAAACTGTTTTTT,CASSPLTGGANEKLFF
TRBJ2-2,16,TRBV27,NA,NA,TGTGCCAGCAGTTCCTTCGACGGGGGAAACACCGGGGAGCTGTTTTTT,CASSSFDGGNTGELFF
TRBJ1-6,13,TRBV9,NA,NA,TGTGCCAGCAGCGTGGACAGACTGGGCACCCTCCACTTT,CASSVDRLGTLHF
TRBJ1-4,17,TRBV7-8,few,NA,TGTGCCAGCAGCTTATCCCGCCAAGGGCGTCGAGGCGAAAAACTGTTTTTT,CASSLSRQGRRGEKLFF
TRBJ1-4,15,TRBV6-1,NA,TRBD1,TGTGCCAGCAGAGACAGGGGACTTCCCAATGAAAAACTGTTTTTT,CASRDRGLPNEKLFF
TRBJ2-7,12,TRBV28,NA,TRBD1,TGTGCCAGCAGTCGGGACAGGGGCGAGCAGTACTTC,CASSRDRGEQYF
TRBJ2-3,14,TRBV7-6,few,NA,TGTGCCAGCAGCCGGACAGAAATTAGGGATACGCAGTATTTT,CASSRTEIRDTQYF
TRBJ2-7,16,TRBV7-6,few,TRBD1,TGTGCCAGCAGCTCCCCCCGGGACAGGGTGACATACGAGCAGTACTTC,CASSSPRDRVTYEQYF
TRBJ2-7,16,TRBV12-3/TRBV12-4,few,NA,TGTGCCAGCAGTTTGGGGGCGGAATCGAGGTTCTACGAGCAGTACTTC,CASSLGAESRFYEQYF